The sequence of this T cell receptor (beta chain) was determined in a study of shared clonotypes between healthy human individuals. At the level of the study: Donors had three CD4 naive, three CD4 memory, two CD8 naive and one CD8 memory plate apiece.

Memory CD4+ cells were the fraction left after CD45RA+ naive selection. Per germline, CDR1 SGHAT and CDR2 FQNNGV. V lost 4 bases and J lost 0; bases outside the gene matches: 15. This CDR3 contains 19 residues. TCRdb's copy holds only in-frame clones and misses some; the assay was immunoSEQ multiplex PCR. The data contain about 2.5 million clones, just under 95% of them seen just once; the ten biggest clones take up 0.3% to 0.45%. This rearrangement joins TRBV11-2 to TRBJ1-3, with 7 bases fitting TRBD1. Sequences were obtained from naive CD4+ T cells from PBMCs. Subset of the sample: CD45RA+ positively selected. This sequence originates from a man between 18 and 35 years old in good health. Some clones in this sample may be carry-over from other donors' samples. CDR3 residues: CASSSTGVASRRSGNTIYF. DNA of the CDR3: TGTGCCAGCAGCTCCACAGGGGTCGCATCAAGGCGCTCTGGAAACACCATATATTTT.